A single sample is the source of the 15 T cell receptor beta chains below, sequenced in a study of T-cell reconstitution after alpha-beta-depleted transplantation in children. This sample's TCRbeta library carried unique molecular identifier barcodes. TCRdb reprocessed the PCR reads with MiXCR, giving one entry per CDR3 protein. The sample lists about 420,000 distinct CDR3 sequences; roughly 10% were seen once. The input for sequencing was PBMCs from the stem cell graft donor, taken from the stem cell graft. Source of these receptors: a human donor who donated a stem cell graft to a child with acute myeloid leukemia.

The gene calls are TRBV11-2 and TRBJ1-2; D may be TRBD1 (6 bases). Germline V gene data show CDR1 as SGHAT and CDR2 as FQNNGV. V lost 5 bases, J lost 0 bases, and 16 bases lay in between. The CDR3 is 16 residues long. The CDR3, as DNA: TGTGCCAGCAGCCCCCTGCTGAACAGGGCTAACTATGGCTACACCTTC. It codes for CASSPLLNRANYGYTF.

This clonotype has a handful of counts. The chain links TRBV7-8 to TRBJ2-2, with a possible D match to TRBD2 (6 bases). V was cut by 2 bases and J by 8 bases, with 15 bases left in between. The germline gives CDR1 SGHVS, CDR2 FQNEAQ. This CDR3 spans 15 amino acids. The CDR3 nucleotides are TGTGCCAGCAGCTTACGGCGGGGCTACGGAGGGGAGCTGTTTTTT. It specifies CASSLRRGYGGELFF.

The chain carries TRBV9 and TRBJ2-3, with 10 bases matching TRBD2. The J segment lost 0 bases and the V segment lost 3 bases, leaving 10 bases of the junction unmatched. CDR1 is SGDLS and CDR2 is YYNGEE in the germline V gene. The CDR3 has 18 residues. The CDR3 nucleotides read TGTGCCAGCAGCGCAACCAGCGGGGGGGCGAAGAGCACAGATACGCAGTATTTT. Residues: CASSATSGGAKSTDTQYF.

The table lists this clonotype with a few counts. The CDR3 DNA follows: TGTGCCAGCAGCCAACTCGGGATCCAAGGGGGGGAGCTGTTTTTT. Its protein product is CASSQLGIQGGELFF. The gene calls are TRBV7-8 and TRBJ2-2, with a possible D match to TRBD2 (5 bases). Per the germline V gene, CDR1 is SGHVS and CDR2 is FQNEAQ. CDR3 size: 15 residues. V lost 5 bases to trimming and J lost 8 bases, with 18 bases between them. The full variable domain, rest sourced from reference TRBV7-8 and TRBJ2-2, is GAGVSQSPRYKVAKRGQDVALRCDPISGHVSLFWYQQALGQGPEFLTYFQNEAQLDKSGLPSDRFFAERPEGSVSTLKIQRTQQEDSAVYLCASSQLGIQGGELFFGEGSRLTVL.

The V gene is TRBV6-5, the J gene TRBJ2-1; 7 bases are a match to TRBD2. The ends lost 2 bases at V and 9 bases at J; junction bases unmatched: 4. Germline V lookup: CDR1 MNHEY, CDR2 SVGAGI. The CDR3 covers 13 residues. The CDR3 region has the DNA TGTGCCAGCAGTTACCGGGGGGTTCGTGAGCAGTTCTTC. The encoded protein is CASSYRGVREQFF.

This clonotype was observed a handful of times. The CDR3 region is CASSLPPPGQGTGELFF. The CDR3 DNA sequence: TGTGCCAGCAGCTTGCCCCCACCGGGACAGGGGACCGGGGAGCTGTTTTTT. This chain links TRBV5-4 with TRBJ2-2; 10 bases align to TRBD1. CDR1 and CDR2 (germline): SGHNT, YYREEE (reference sequence). This CDR3 has 17 residues. Trimming removed 1 base from V and 5 bases from J; junction bases left unmatched: 8.

This clonotype occurred a few times. The CDR3 is CASGGGFAEQFF. In DNA form, the CDR3 reads TGTGCCAGCGGGGGTGGCTTCGCTGAGCAGTTCTTC. The chain links TRBV12-3 or TRBV12-4 to TRBJ2-1; D is perhaps TRBD1 or TRBD2 (5 bases each). The V end was cut by 8 bases, the J end by 9 bases, with 14 bases between. The length of the CDR3 is 12 residues.

The chain employs TRBV20-1 and TRBJ1-4; no clear D. The CDR3 totals 13 residues. Germline assignment: CDR1 DFQATT and CDR2 SNEGSKA (reference sequence). Trimming cost V 3 bases and J 5 bases, with 10 bases left between them. The CDR3 DNA is TGCAGTGCTAGCAACCGGGCGAATGAAAAACTGTTTTTT. Translating it yields CSASNRANEKLFF.

At least ten counts were recorded for this clonotype. The J gene is TRBJ2-5, the V gene TRBV29-1; 12 bases fit TRBD2. Germline values: CDR1 SQVTM, CDR2 ANQGSEA. With 4 bases clipped from V and 4 bases from J, the junction kept 4 bases outside the gene matches. This CDR3 is built from 14 residues. The CDR3 nucleotides are TGCAGCGTTGGGCCTAGCGGGGGGGTAGAGACCCAGTACTTC. Amino acid sequence: CSVGPSGGVETQYF.

The chain joins TRBV15 to TRBJ2-7; D is undetermined. Germline values: CDR1 LNHNV, CDR2 YYDKDF (reference sequence). This CDR3 is built from 16 residues. Trimming removed 0 bases from V and 5 bases from J, with 17 bases in between. CDR3 sequence (DNA): TGTGCCACCAGCAGAGACTCGACACCCGAAGGTAACGAGCAGTACTTC. Its translation is CATSRDSTPEGNEQYF.

Ten or more counts support this clonotype. The chain carries TRBV7-9 and TRBJ2-4; D may be TRBD1 (6 bases). V lost 5 bases, J lost 8 bases, and 13 bases lay in between. CDR1 and CDR2 from the germline V gene are SEHNR and FQNEAQ (reference sequence). The CDR3 consists of 13 residues. CDR3 region: CASSPVGGYIQYF. CDR3 DNA: TGTGCCAGCAGCCCCGTAGGGGGATACATTCAGTACTTC.

J is TRBJ2-1 and V is TRBV5-5; TRBD2 matches at 7 bases. CDR3 size: 17 residues. V lost 0 bases, J lost 1 base, and 7 bases stayed unmatched. Germline lookup yields CDR1 SGHKS and CDR2 YYEKEE (reference sequence). The CDR3 DNA sequence: TGTGCCAGCAGCTTGGGCTTGGGTAGCGGGTCCTACAATGAGCAGTTCTTC. It specifies CASSLGLGSGSYNEQFF.

This clonotype showed up just a few times. The rearrangement uses TRBV3-1 and TRBJ2-7; TRBD1 agrees at 9 bases. Losses at the gene ends were 4 bases for V and 7 bases for J; bases not matched to a gene: 8. Germline V lookup: CDR1 LGHDT, CDR2 YNNKEL (reference sequence). The length of the CDR3 is 14 residues. As DNA, the CDR3 is TGTGCCAGCAGCCTCGGGACAGGGTCGAGAGAGCAGTACGTC. Its translation: CASSLGTGSREQYV.

This clonotype came up a few times. This sequence joins TRBV12-3 or TRBV12-4 and TRBJ2-5; TRBD2 aligns across 7 bases. CDR3 length equals 14 residues. Losses at the gene ends were 8 bases for V and 2 bases for J; bases not matched to a gene: 8. CDR3 in amino acids: CASGGGSGQETQYF. As DNA, the CDR3 is TGTGCCAGCGGGGGGGGTTCGGGTCAAGAGACCCAGTACTTC.

In its sample, this clonotype was seen a few times. This rearrangement joins TRBV20-1 to TRBJ1-5; a possible D gene is TRBD1 (5 bases). From germline, CDR1 is DFQATT and CDR2 SNEGSKA (reference sequence). V shed 0 bases and J shed 2 bases, with 11 bases lying between them. The CDR3 loop spans 15 amino acids. The CDR3 DNA reads as TGCAGTGCTAGAGATCAGGGAAAGGGCAATCAGCCCCAGCATTTT. Its protein product is CSARDQGKGNQPQHF.